The 29 T cell receptor beta chains reported below all come from one sample, sequenced in a study of cytomegalovirus exposure and HLA in healthy donors. 13 Jbeta primers and 60 Vbeta primers were used for the PCR. Clones were read by immunoSEQ multiplex PCR, and TCRdb kept only the in-frame ones, dropping some. The repertoire holds around 130,000 clones, with roughly 79% as singletons. Input material: PBMCs. The source of these receptors is a man between 18 and 35 years old in good health and CMV-seronegative.

The chain couples TRBV2 to TRBJ2-7; D not certain. CDR3 length: 13 amino acids. Germline CDR1 SNHLY, CDR2 FYNNEI. V was cut by 5 bases and J by 5 bases, with 13 bases left in between. The CDR3 sequence is CASSRRGSDEQYF. The CDR3 DNA reads as TGTGCCAGCAGTCGCCGAGGTTCGGACGAGCAGTACTTC. The whole variable domain, filled in from reference TRBV2 and TRBJ2-7, reads EPEVTQTPSHQVTQMGQEVILRCVPISNHLYFYWYRQILGQKVEFLVSFYNNEISEKSEIFDDQFSVERPDGSNFTLKIRSTKLEDSAMYFCASSRRGSDEQYFGPGTRLTVT.

The chain links TRBV27 to TRBJ2-3, with 11 bases lining up with TRBD2. The CDR3 runs to 18 residues. Per the germline V gene, CDR1 is MNHEY and CDR2 is SMNVEV (reference sequence). V gave up 5 bases and J gave up 4 bases; unmatched junction bases: 14. The CDR3, as DNA: TGTGCCAGCAGTCGCCCGCGCACCATAGCGGGGGGGCCAGATACGCAGTATTTT. The encoded protein is CASSRPRTIAGGPDTQYF.

The V call is TRBV5-1, the J call TRBJ2-3, with D uncertain. V shed 6 bases and J shed 1 base, with 12 bases lying between them. This CDR3 region has 14 residues. CDR1 and CDR2 from the germline V gene are SGHRS and YFSETQ. CDR3 in amino acids: CASTVFQGTDTQYF. For the CDR3, the DNA is TGCGCCAGCACGGTATTTCAAGGCACAGATACGCAGTATTTT.

The chain combines TRBV7-3 with TRBJ1-2; tentatively, D is TRBD1 (5 bases). V was pared by 5 bases and J by 3 bases, with 13 bases between. Germline assignment: CDR1 SGHTA and CDR2 FQGTGA. The CDR3 contains 14 residues. CDR3 amino acids: CASSHDGGDYGYTF. Here the CDR3 DNA reads TGTGCCAGCAGCCACGATGGAGGGGACTATGGCTACACCTTC.

This clone showed up just once. V gene TRBV27 combines with J gene TRBJ1-4; 7 bases agree with TRBD1. Germline V gives CDR1 MNHEY, CDR2 SMNVEV (reference sequence). CDR3 length: 14 amino acids. The trim removed 4 bases at V and 5 bases at J, leaving 4 bases unmatched. The CDR3: CASSWARGNEKLFF. The CDR3 region has the DNA TGTGCCAGCAGTTGGGCCAGGGGGAATGAAAAACTGTTTTTT.

The chain is built from TRBV13 and TRBJ2-7, with a possible D match to TRBD1 (6 bases). V lost 7 bases, J lost 1 base, and 14 bases lay in between. The CDR3 runs to 14 residues. Germline loops: CDR1 PRHDT, CDR2 FYEKMQ (reference sequence). CDR3 nucleotides: TGTGCCAGCACGAACAGGGTGGATTCCTACGAGCAGTACTTC. Translating it yields CASTNRVDSYEQYF.

The genes are TRBV29-1 and TRBJ2-3; TRBD2 matches at 8 bases. Germline V gene data show CDR1 as SQVTM and CDR2 as ANQGSEA. V trimming: 4 bases; J trimming: 10 bases; junction bases outside the gene matches: 16. This CDR3 comprises 15 residues. The CDR3 is CSVGRSAGGAGSQYF. The CDR3 nucleotides are TGCAGCGTTGGTAGAAGCGCCGGGGGGGCGGGTTCGCAGTATTTT.

The gene calls are TRBV9 and TRBJ2-7, with D tentatively TRBD1 (6 bases). The V gene's germline CDR1 is SGDLS and CDR2 YYNGEE. Trimming removed 3 bases from V and 2 bases from J, with 12 bases in between. The CDR3 is 14 residues long. CDR3 sequence (DNA): TGTGCCAGCAGCGACCGACAGGACACCTACGAGCAGTACTTC. Protein: CASSDRQDTYEQYF.

The table lists this clone with a few counts. The V call is TRBV5-1, the J call TRBJ1-5, with 8 bases that match TRBD1. The CDR3 loop spans 15 amino acids. The V and J ends lost 4 bases and 2 bases, in that order; junction bases with no gene match: 5. Germline loops: CDR1 SGHRS, CDR2 YFSETQ. CDR3 loop: CASSLGQGGNQPQHF. DNA of the CDR3: TGCGCCAGCAGCCTTGGACAGGGTGGCAATCAGCCCCAGCATTTT.

The chain recombines TRBV28 with TRBJ1-5, with D tentatively TRBD1 (5 bases). This CDR3 is built from 15 residues. Trimming took off 6 bases at V and 4 bases at J, with 16 bases between the two ends. CDR1 and CDR2 (germline): MDHEN, SYDVKM. For the CDR3, the DNA is TGTGCCAGCAGACTCCCCTTGACAGTTAATCAGCCCCAGCATTTT. Amino acid sequence: CASRLPLTVNQPQHF.

The V gene is TRBV5-5, the J gene TRBJ1-2; D call uncertain. The germline V and J ends were trimmed by 0 bases and 8 bases, with 5 bases remaining between them. The CDR3 extends over 11 amino acids. CDR1 is SGHKS and CDR2 is YYEKEE in the germline V gene (reference sequence). The CDR3 protein is CASSLDEGYTF. DNA of the CDR3: TGTGCCAGCAGCTTGGATGAGGGCTACACCTTC.

The chain recombines TRBV30 with TRBJ1-5; D ambiguous. CDR1 is GTSNPN, CDR2 SVGIG, per germline (reference sequence). The CDR3 length is 16 residues. V lost 2 bases to trimming and J lost 4 bases, with 18 bases between them. The CDR3 DNA reads as TGTGCCTGGAGTAAAATCGGCAGAGTAGCGAATCAGCCCCAGCATTTT. Its translation is CAWSKIGRVANQPQHF.

This chain links TRBV30 with TRBJ1-2; D gene uncertain. The germline V and J ends were trimmed by 0 bases and 4 bases, with 9 bases remaining between them. Per the germline V gene, CDR1 is GTSNPN and CDR2 is SVGIG (reference sequence). The CDR3 totals 13 residues. As DNA, the CDR3 is TGTGCCTGGAGTGTAAGAGGGAGCTATGGCTACACCTTC. Encoded protein: CAWSVRGSYGYTF.

This chain's CDR3 is CASSDSIGGGTGELFF. The CDR3 region has the DNA TGTGCCAGCAGTGACTCGATTGGCGGGGGCACCGGGGAGCTGTTTTTT. The chain employs TRBV6-4 and TRBJ2-2; TRBD2 matches at 7 bases. The germline V gene has CDR1 MRHNA and CDR2 SNTAGT. After removal of 0 bases from V and 4 bases from J, the junction contained 5 bases not matched to a gene. CDR3 size: 16 residues.

This clone was observed once. The chain recombines TRBV6-6 with TRBJ1-1, with D maybe TRBD1 (6 bases). V lost 8 bases and J lost 5, with 18 bases in between. Germline CDR1 is MNHNY and CDR2 is SVGAGI (reference sequence). This CDR3 has 14 amino acids. In DNA, the CDR3 is TGTGCCAGCGTACGATCGACAGGTGGGACTGAAGCTTTCTTT. Its translation is CASVRSTGGTEAFF.

This sequence joins TRBV5-6 and TRBJ1-6; the D is unclear. Trimming took 0 bases from V and 10 from J, leaving 11 bases between them. CDR3 length: 14 residues. The V gene's germline CDR1 is SGHDT and CDR2 YYEEEE. The CDR3 here is CASSLGGRGSPLHF. The CDR3 DNA sequence: TGTGCCAGCAGCTTGGGAGGGCGTGGGTCACCCCTCCACTTT.

The chain has TRBV7-2 and TRBJ2-3; 10 nucleotides match TRBD1. J gave up 0 bases and V 2 bases, and 8 bases lay outside the gene matches. The germline V gene has CDR1 SGHTA and CDR2 FQGNSA. There are 18 residues in the CDR3. CDR3 protein: CASSLTGTGVFSTDTQYF. In DNA form, the CDR3 reads TGTGCCAGCAGCTTAACCGGGACAGGGGTATTTAGCACAGATACGCAGTATTTT.

This rearrangement joins TRBV7-2 to TRBJ1-4, with D maybe TRBD1 (6 bases). The CDR3 has 14 residues. Trimming shortened V by 4 bases and J by 3 bases, and 9 bases separated the two germline ends. In germline, CDR1 is SGHTA, CDR2 FQGNSA. The CDR3 DNA reads TGTGCCAGCAGCTCCGGACAGCCTAATGAAAAACTGTTTTTT. Its translation is CASSSGQPNEKLFF.

This chain joins TRBV30 and TRBJ2-4; 7 bases match TRBD2. CDR1 and CDR2 from the germline V gene are GTSNPN and SVGIG (reference sequence). The CDR3 covers 21 residues. The trim removed 3 bases at V and 0 bases at J, leaving 23 bases unmatched. CDR3 nucleotides: TGTGCCTGGAGGATAGATGTGCAGGTCCAGCGGGGCGACCTAGCCAAAAACATTCAGTACTTC. Translation gives CAWRIDVQVQRGDLAKNIQYF.

This chain uses TRBV6-6 with TRBJ1-1; D is uncertain. V lost 3 bases, J lost 7 bases, and 6 bases lay in between. This CDR3 has 11 residues. CDR1 is MNHNY, CDR2 SVGAGI, per germline (reference sequence). This CDR3 is CASSYTVEAFF. CDR3 nucleotide sequence: TGTGCCAGCAGTTATACAGTTGAAGCTTTCTTT.

This clone was counted only a few times. This sequence joins TRBV29-1 and TRBJ2-7; TRBD1 might be the D (5 bases). Germline values: CDR1 SQVTM, CDR2 ANQGSEA. The CDR3 sequence is 13 residues long. The V gene lost 5 bases and the J gene lost 3 bases, with 14 bases spanning the gap. CDR3 DNA: TGCAGCGTTTGGTCAGGGTCTGTCTACGAGCAGTACTTC. It yields the protein CSVWSGSVYEQYF.

The V gene is TRBV5-6, the J gene TRBJ1-1, with no clear D. The germline V and J ends were trimmed by 3 bases and 10 bases, with 19 bases remaining between them. The germline CDR1 and CDR2 sequences are SGHDT and YYEEEE. This CDR3 spans 14 amino acids. The CDR3 nucleotides are TGTGCCAGCAGCTCCACCGGGATTTATCTTAGAGCTTTCTTT. Protein sequence: CASSSTGIYLRAFF.

The chain employs TRBV9 and TRBJ2-1; D call uncertain. V lost 1 base and J lost 4, with 9 bases in between. Germline values: CDR1 SGDLS, CDR2 YYNGEE. CDR3 length: 14 amino acids. The CDR3 DNA sequence: TGTGCCAGCAGCGTAAAAACTGATTACAATGAGCAGTTCTTC. Its translation: CASSVKTDYNEQFF.

J is TRBJ1-2 and V is TRBV27; the D is unclear. V gave up 8 bases and J gave up 10 bases, with 26 bases separating them. The CDR3 is 15 amino acids. CDR1 and CDR2 from the germline V gene are MNHEY and SMNVEV (reference sequence). As DNA, the CDR3 is TGTGCCAGCGCCCACGGGCCGCGGGTAAGGGAATTCTACACCTTC. The encoded protein is CASAHGPRVREFYTF.

This clone was recorded once. J is TRBJ2-5 and V is TRBV5-4; TRBD1 might be the D (6 bases). The J call may be incorrect, as the DNA end agrees better with TRBJ2-7. This CDR3 spans 15 amino acids. Germline loops: CDR1 SGHNT, CDR2 YYREEE (reference sequence). The CDR3 is CASSLRQGRPYEQYF. The CDR3 nucleotides are TGTGCCAGCAGCTTGCGGCAGGGGAGACCCTACGAGCAGTACTTC.

The V and J genes are TRBV15 and TRBJ1-5, with a possible D match to TRBD1 (5 bases). Between the trimmed V and J ends, which lost 5 bases and 7 bases, there was a span of 18 bases. This CDR3 comprises 15 residues. CDR1 is LNHNV and CDR2 is YYDKDF in the germline V gene (reference sequence). CDR3 in amino acids: CATSEFRVEVQPQHF. The CDR3 DNA reads as TGTGCCACCAGCGAGTTCAGGGTTGAGGTGCAGCCCCAGCATTTT.

The chain has TRBV5-8 and TRBJ1-2; tentatively, D is TRBD1 (6 bases). The CDR3 length is 15 residues. CDR1 and CDR2 (germline): SGHTS, YDEGEE. V was pared by 4 bases and J by 0 bases, with 13 bases between. The CDR3 loop is CASSLGQRTNYGYTF. CDR3 bases: TGTGCCAGCAGCCTCGGACAGCGTACTAACTATGGCTACACCTTC.

The chain uses TRBV5-1 and TRBJ1-2, with 9 bases lining up with TRBD1. Germline CDR1 SGHRS, CDR2 YFSETQ. Trimming removed 0 bases from V and 13 bases from J; junction bases left unmatched: 7. The CDR3 is made up of 13 amino acids. The chain's CDR3 is CASSLAGQGSITF. The CDR3 DNA sequence: TGCGCCAGCAGCTTGGCCGGACAGGGGAGTATCACCTTC.

This rearrangement joins TRBV7-2 to TRBJ1-2; 8 bases map to TRBD1. The trim removed 5 bases at V and 7 bases at J, leaving 9 bases unmatched. The CDR3 is made up of 14 amino acids. Germline V gives CDR1 SGHTA, CDR2 FQGNSA. This chain's CDR3 is CASSQNRGSSGYTF. CDR3 DNA sequence: TGTGCCAGCAGCCAAAACAGGGGGTCGTCTGGCTACACCTTC. Complete variable domain (other parts from reference TRBV7-2 and TRBJ1-2): GAGVSQSPSNKVTEKGKDVELRCDPISGHTALYWYRQSLGQGLEFLIYFQGNSAPDKSGLPSDRFSAERTGGSVSTLTIQRTQQEDSAVYLCASSQNRGSSGYTFGSGTRLTVV.